This TCR beta chain was observed in a study of cytomegalovirus exposure and HLA in healthy donors. Study observations and caveats: Among the CMV-associated chains, three were confirmed in vitro as specific for CMV antigens. Associated with cytomegalovirus, according to the listing, were 150 to 200 TCR beta chains. A later analysis found first-cohort TCR clusters tended to co-occur in the 90 to 150 validation repertoires.

The CDR3 sequence is 16 residues long. V shed 5 bases and J shed 5 bases, with 21 bases lying between them. Germline CDR1 and CDR2: SEHNR and FQNEAQ (reference sequence). Data came from immunoSEQ multiplex PCR; TCRdb stores just in-frame clones and leaves some out. The profile shows over 150,000 clones, 86% of them singletons. With regard to this clone: What it recognizes is unknown.

The chain employs TRBV7-9 and TRBJ2-5; a possible D gene is TRBD1 (6 bases). The specimen sequenced was PBMCs. The receptor's source is a woman between 25 and 40 years old in good health and CMV-seronegative. In nucleotides, the CDR3 is TGTGCCAGCAGCCTGGGGAACAGGGAGTTTGGGGAGACCCAGTACTTC. Translation gives CASSLGNREFGETQYF.